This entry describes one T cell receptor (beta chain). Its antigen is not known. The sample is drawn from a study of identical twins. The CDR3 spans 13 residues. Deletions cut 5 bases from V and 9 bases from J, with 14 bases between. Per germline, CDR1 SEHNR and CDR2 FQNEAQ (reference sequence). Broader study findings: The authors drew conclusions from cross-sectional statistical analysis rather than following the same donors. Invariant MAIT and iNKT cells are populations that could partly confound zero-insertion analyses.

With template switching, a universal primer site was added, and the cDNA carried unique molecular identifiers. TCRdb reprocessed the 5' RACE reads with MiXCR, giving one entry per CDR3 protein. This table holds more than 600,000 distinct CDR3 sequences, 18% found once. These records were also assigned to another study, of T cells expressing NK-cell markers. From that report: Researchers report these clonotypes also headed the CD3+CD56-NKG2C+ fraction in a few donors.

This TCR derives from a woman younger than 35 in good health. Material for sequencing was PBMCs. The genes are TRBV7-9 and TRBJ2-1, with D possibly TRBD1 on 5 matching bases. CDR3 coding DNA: TGTGCCAGCAGCCAGGGTGGGGATGGTGAGCAGTTCTTC. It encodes CASSQGGDGEQFF.